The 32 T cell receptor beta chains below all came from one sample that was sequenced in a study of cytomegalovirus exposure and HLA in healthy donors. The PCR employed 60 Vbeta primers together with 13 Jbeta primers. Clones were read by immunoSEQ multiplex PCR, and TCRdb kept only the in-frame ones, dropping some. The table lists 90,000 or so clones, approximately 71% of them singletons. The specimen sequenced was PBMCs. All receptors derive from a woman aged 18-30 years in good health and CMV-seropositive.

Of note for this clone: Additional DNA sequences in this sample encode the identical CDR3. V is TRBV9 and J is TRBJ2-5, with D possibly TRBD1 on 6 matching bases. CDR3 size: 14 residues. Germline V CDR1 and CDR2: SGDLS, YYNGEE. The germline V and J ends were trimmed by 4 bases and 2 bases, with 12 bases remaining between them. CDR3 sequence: CASSLGTLQETQYF. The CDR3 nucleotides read TGTGCCAGCAGCCTCGGGACACTTCAAGAGACCCAGTACTTC.

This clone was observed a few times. CDR3 amino acids: CASSQDVGGEKGTQYF. CDR3 bases: TGCGCCAGCAGCCAAGATGTTGGAGGGGAGAAAGGTACGCAGTATTTT. The chain recombines TRBV4-3 with TRBJ2-3, with D possibly TRBD2 on 6 matching bases. V was shortened by 0 bases and J by 8 bases, with 18 bases between the two germline ends. In germline, CDR1 is LGHNA, CDR2 YSLEER. This CDR3 is 16 amino acids long.

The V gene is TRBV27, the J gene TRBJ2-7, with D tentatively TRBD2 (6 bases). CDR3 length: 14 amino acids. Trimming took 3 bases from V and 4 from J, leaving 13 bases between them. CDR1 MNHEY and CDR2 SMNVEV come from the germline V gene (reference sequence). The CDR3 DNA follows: TGTGCCAGCAGTTTTGGGGGGAGTAGGTACGAGCAGTACTTC. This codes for CASSFGGSRYEQYF.

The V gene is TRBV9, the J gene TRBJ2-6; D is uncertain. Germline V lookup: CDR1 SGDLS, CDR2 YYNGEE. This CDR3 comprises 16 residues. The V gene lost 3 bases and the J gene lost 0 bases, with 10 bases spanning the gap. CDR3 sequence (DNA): TGTGCCAGCAGCGAATTGGCCGCCTCTGGGGCCAACGTCCTGACTTTC. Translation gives CASSELAASGANVLTF.

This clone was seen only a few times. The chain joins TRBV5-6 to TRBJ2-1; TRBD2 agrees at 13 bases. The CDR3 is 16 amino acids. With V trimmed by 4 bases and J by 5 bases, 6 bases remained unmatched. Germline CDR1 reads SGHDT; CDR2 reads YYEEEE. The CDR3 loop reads CASSATGLAGDNEQFF. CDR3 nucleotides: TGTGCCAGCAGCGCAACCGGACTAGCGGGGGACAATGAGCAGTTCTTC.

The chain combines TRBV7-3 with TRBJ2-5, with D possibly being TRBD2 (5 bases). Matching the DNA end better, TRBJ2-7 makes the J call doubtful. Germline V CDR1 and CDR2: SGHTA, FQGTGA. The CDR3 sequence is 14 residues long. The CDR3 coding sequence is TGTGCCAGCAGCTTAATGGCGGGCTCCTACGAGCAGTACTTC. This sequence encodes CASSLMAGSYEQYF.

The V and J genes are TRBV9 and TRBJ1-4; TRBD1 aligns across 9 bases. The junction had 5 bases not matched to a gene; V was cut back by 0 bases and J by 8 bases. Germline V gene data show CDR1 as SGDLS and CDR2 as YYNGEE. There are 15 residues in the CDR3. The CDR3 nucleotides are TGTGCCAGCAGCGTAGGACAGGGGGTTGGAGAAAAACTGTTTTTT. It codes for CASSVGQGVGEKLFF.

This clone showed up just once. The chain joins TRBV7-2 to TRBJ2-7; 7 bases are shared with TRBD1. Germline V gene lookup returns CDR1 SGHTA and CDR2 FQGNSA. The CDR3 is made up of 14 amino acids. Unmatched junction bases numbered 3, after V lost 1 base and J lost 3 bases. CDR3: CASSLDGTVYEQYF. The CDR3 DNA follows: TGTGCCAGCAGCTTAGATGGGACAGTCTACGAGCAGTACTTC.

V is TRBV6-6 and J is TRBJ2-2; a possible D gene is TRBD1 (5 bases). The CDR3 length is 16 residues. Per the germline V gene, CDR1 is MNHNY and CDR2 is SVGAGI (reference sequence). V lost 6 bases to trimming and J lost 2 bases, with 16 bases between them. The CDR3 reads CASRESPGINTGELFF. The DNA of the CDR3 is TGTGCCAGCAGGGAATCCCCAGGGATTAACACCGGGGAGCTGTTTTTT.

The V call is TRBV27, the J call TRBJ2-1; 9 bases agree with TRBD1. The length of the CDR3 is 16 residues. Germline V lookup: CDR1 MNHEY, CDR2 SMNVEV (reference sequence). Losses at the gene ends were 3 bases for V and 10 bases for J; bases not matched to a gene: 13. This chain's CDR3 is CASSFSGTGKFLEQFF. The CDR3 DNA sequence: TGTGCCAGCAGTTTTTCCGGGACAGGGAAATTTTTGGAGCAGTTCTTC.

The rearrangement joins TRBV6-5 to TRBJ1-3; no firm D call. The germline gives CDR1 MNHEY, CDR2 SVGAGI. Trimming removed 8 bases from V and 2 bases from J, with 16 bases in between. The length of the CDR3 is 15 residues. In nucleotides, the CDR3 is TGTGCCAGCGGGAAGGCGGGTCTAACTGGAAACACCATATATTTT. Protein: CASGKAGLTGNTIYF.

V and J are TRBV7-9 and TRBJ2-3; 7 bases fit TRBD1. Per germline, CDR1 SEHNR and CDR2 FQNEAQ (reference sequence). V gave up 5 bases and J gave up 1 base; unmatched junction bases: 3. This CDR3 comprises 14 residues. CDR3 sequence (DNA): TGTGCCAGCAGCGCAGACAGGGGCACAGATACGCAGTATTTT. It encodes CASSADRGTDTQYF.

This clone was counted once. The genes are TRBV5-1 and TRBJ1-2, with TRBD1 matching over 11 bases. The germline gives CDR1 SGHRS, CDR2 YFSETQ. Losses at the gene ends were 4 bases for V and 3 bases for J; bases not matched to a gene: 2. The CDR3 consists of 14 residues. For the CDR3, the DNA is TGCGCCAGCAGCCGGGGACAGGGGGACTATGGCTACACCTTC. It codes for CASSRGQGDYGYTF.

CDR3 coding DNA: TGTGCCAGCAGCTCTGGGCGGGATTCGTACAATGAGCAGTTCTTC. Amino acid sequence: CASSSGRDSYNEQFF. The chain has TRBV7-2 and TRBJ2-1; possibly TRBD2 for D (6 bases). Trimming cost V 4 bases and J 4 bases, with 14 bases left between them. In germline, CDR1 is SGHTA, CDR2 FQGNSA. The CDR3 length is 15 residues.

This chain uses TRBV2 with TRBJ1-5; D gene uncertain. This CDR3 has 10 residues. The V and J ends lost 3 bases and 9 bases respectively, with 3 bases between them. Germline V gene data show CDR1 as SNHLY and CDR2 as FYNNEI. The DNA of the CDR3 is TGTGCCAGCAGTGATCGGCCCCAGCATTTT. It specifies CASSDRPQHF.

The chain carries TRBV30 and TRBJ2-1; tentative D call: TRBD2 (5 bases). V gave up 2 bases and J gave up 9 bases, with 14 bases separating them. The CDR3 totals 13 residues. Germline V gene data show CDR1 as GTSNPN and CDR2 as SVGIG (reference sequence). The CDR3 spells CAWSFKRGTEQFF. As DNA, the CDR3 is TGTGCCTGGAGTTTCAAACGGGGTACTGAGCAGTTCTTC.

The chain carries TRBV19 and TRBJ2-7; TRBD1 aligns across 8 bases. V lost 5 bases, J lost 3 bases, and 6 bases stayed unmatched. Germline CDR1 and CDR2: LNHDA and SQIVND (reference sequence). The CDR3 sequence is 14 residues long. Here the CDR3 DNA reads TGTGCCAGTAGTGCCGACAGGGGAGGCTACGAGCAGTACTTC. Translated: CASSADRGGYEQYF.

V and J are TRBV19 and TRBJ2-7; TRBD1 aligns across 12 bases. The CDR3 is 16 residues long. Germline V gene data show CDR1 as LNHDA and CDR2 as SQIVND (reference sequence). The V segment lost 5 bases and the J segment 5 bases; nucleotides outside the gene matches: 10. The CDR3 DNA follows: TGTGCCAGTAGTCCTTGGGACAGGGGGCCACGAAACGAGCAGTACTTC. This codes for CASSPWDRGPRNEQYF.

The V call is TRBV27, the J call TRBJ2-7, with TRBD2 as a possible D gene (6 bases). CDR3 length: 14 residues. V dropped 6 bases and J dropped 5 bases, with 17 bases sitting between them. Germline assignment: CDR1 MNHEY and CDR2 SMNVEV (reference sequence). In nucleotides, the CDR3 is TGTGCCAGCAGCAGGCGGGACCGCGGAGACGAGCAGTACTTC. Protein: CASSRRDRGDEQYF.

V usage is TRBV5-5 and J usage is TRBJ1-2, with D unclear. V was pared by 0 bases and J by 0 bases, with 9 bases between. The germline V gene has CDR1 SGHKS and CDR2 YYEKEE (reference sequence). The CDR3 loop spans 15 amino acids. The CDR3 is CASSLAPSANYGYTF. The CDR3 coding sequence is TGTGCCAGCAGCTTGGCCCCCTCGGCTAACTATGGCTACACCTTC.

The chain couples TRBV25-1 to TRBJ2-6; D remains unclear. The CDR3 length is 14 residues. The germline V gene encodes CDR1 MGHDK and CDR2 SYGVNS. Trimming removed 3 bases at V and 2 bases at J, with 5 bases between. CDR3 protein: CASSEQAGANVLTF. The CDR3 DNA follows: TGTGCCAGCAGTGAGCAGGCTGGGGCCAACGTCCTGACTTTC.

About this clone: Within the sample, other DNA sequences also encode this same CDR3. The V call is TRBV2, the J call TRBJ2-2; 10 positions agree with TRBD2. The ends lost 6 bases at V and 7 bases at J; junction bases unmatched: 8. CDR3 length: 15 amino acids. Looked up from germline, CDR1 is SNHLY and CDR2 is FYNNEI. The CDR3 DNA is TGTGCCAGCAGGTATCTAGCGGGAGTCCTCGGGGAGCTGTTTTTT. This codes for CASRYLAGVLGELFF.

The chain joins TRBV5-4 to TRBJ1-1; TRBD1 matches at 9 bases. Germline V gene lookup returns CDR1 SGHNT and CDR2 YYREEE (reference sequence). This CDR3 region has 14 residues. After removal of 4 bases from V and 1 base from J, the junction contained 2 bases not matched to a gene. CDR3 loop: CASSRDRENTEAFF. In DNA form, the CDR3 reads TGTGCCAGCAGCCGGGACAGGGAGAACACTGAAGCTTTCTTT.

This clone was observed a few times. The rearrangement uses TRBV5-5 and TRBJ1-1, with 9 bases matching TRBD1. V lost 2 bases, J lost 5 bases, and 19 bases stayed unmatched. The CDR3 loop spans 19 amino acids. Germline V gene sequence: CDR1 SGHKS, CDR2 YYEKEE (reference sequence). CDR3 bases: TGTGCCAGCAGCTTCATTTACAGGGGGCGCGAGCCAAGTAGGACTGAAGCTTTCTTT. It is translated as CASSFIYRGREPSRTEAFF.

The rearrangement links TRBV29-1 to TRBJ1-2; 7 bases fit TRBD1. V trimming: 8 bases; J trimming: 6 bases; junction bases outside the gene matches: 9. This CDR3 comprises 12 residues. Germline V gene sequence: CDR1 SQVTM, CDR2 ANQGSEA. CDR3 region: CSFNGGGDGYTF. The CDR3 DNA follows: TGCAGCTTCAACGGAGGGGGCGATGGCTACACCTTC.

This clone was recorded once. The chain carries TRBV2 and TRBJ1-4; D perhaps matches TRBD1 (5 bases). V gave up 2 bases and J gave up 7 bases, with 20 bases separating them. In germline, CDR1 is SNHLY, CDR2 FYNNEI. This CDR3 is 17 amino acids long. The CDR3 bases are TGTGCCAGCAGTGAACTCGGTCAGGGAGGGGCCCGTGAAAAACTGTTTTTT. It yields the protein CASSELGQGGAREKLFF.

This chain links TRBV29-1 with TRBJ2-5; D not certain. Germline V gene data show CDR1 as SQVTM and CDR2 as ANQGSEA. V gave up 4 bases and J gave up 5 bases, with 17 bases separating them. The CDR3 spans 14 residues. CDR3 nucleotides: TGCAGCGTTGCTCCCAGACTCAATCGGGAGACCCAGTACTTC. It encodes CSVAPRLNRETQYF.

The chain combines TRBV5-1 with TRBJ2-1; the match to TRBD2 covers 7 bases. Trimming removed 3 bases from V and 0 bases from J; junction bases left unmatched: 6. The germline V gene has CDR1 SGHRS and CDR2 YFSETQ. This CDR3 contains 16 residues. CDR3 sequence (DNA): TGCGCCAGCAGCTCTGGCGGGGGAAGCTCCTACAATGAGCAGTTCTTC. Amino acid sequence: CASSSGGGSSYNEQFF. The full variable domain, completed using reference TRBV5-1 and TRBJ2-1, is KAGVTQTPRYLIKTRGQQVTLSCSPISGHRSVSWYQQTPGQGLQFLFEYFSETQRNKGNFPGRFSGRQFSNSRSEMNVSTLELGDSALYLCASSSGGGSSYNEQFFGPGTRLTVL.

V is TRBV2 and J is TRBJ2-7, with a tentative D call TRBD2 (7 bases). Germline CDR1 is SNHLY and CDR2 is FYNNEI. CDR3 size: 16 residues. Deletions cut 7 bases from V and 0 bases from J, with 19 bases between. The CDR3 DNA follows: TGTGCCAGCATTAGGAAGGCGGGGGCAAGCTCCTACGAGCAGTACTTC. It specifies CASIRKAGASSYEQYF.

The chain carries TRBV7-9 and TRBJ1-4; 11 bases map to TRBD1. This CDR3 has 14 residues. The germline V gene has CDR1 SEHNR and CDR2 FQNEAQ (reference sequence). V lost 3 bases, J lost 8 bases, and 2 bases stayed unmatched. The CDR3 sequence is CASSLGQGEEKLFF. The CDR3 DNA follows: TGTGCCAGCAGCTTGGGACAGGGGGAGGAAAAACTGTTTTTT.

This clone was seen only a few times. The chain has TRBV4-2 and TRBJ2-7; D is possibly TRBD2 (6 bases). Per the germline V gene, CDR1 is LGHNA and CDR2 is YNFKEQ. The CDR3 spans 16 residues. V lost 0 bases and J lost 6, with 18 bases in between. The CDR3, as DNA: TGTGCCAGCAGCCAAGAGATGATCAGGGTGGGGGGCGAGCAGTACTTC. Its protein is CASSQEMIRVGGEQYF.

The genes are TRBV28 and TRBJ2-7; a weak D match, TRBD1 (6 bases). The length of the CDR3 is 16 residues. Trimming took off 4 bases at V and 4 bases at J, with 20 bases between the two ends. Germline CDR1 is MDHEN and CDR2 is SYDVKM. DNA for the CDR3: TGTGCCAGCAGTTGCCTCCGGGACACTCAACTGTACGAGCAGTACTTC. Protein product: CASSCLRDTQLYEQYF.